The subject of this entry is one TCR beta chain. What it recognizes is unknown. This specimen belongs to a study of T cells in Graves' hyperthyroidism and ophthalmopathy. Overall study findings and caveats: The model predicted ophthalmopathy a median roughly six months before onset. Ophthalmopathy was separated from stable hyperthyroidism by a 13 V-J model. Expanded thyroid clonotypes (above 0.001) were mostly also found in blood.

Amplified TCR beta CDR3 regions came from RNA transcripts. The HTBI set primed first-round TCR CDR3 RT-PCR. Via MiXCR, TCRdb re-called the multiplex PCR reads, giving one row per CDR3 protein. The top ten clones hold under 55% of a sample with 490,000 or so distinct CDR3 sequences, about 20% of them seen once. 10 ml of fresh peripheral blood supplied the PBMCs. Sequencing was performed on blood. The receptor was isolated from a woman aged 65 to 85 with Graves' ophthalmopathy.

CDR3 in DNA: TGCAGCGTCCTAGGGGCCGGGGAGCTGTTTTTT. This encodes CSVLGAGELFF. The V gene is TRBV29-1, the J gene TRBJ2-2, with TRBD1 as a possible D gene (5 bases). V lost 6 bases and J 6 bases, leaving 8 bases between the germline ends. This CDR3 has 11 residues. Germline CDR1 is SQVTM and CDR2 is ANQGSEA.